The 7 T cell receptor beta chains in this list originate from one sample, sequenced in a study of OX40 agonist ivuxolimab in advanced cancers. Using immunoSEQ multiplex PCR, the repertoire was profiled, and TCRdb retains in-frame clones only, with some absent. The data show 45,000 to 50,000 clones, more than 70% seen once. The material sequenced was CD4+ or CD8+ T cells sorted from blood, taken in a trial of the OX40 agonist ivuxolimab. The receptors derive from an adult with an advanced solid tumor such as melanoma, head and neck, liver or kidney cancer.

The chain is built from TRBV7-9 and TRBJ1-1; 11 nucleotides line up with TRBD1. The CDR3 contains 15 residues. V dropped 6 bases and J dropped 4; count of bases not matched to a gene: 7. Germline assignment: CDR1 SEHNR and CDR2 FQNEAQ (reference sequence). CDR3 nucleotide sequence: TGTGCCAGCAGACCCCCCGGGACAGGGGGCACTGAAGCTTTCTTT. It encodes CASRPPGTGGTEAFF. Full variable domain (missing parts from reference TRBV7-9 and TRBJ1-1): DTGVSQNPRHKITKRGQNVTFRCDPISEHNRLYWYRQTLGQGPEFLTYFQNEAQLEKSRLLSDRFSAERPKGSFSTLEIQRTEQGDSAMYLCASRPPGTGGTEAFFGQGTRLTVV.

This rearrangement joins TRBV6-6 to TRBJ2-5; D not resolved. The germline V and J ends were trimmed by 5 bases and 4 bases, with 14 bases remaining between them. CDR3 length: 14 amino acids. Germline V gives CDR1 MNHNY, CDR2 SVGAGI (reference sequence). In DNA form, the CDR3 reads TGTGCCAGCAGTATGAACAGTGAGTTAGAGACCCAGTACTTC. This codes for CASSMNSELETQYF.

V and J are TRBV5-1 and TRBJ1-4; D is uncertain. Trimming took off 1 base at V and 0 bases at J, with 7 bases between the two ends. Germline assignment: CDR1 SGHRS and CDR2 YFSETQ. This CDR3 contains 15 residues. This chain's CDR3 is CASSLPGTTNEKLFF. The CDR3 DNA reads TGCGCCAGCAGCTTGCCGGGAACAACTAATGAAAAACTGTTTTTT. Full variable domain (rest looked up from reference TRBV5-1 and TRBJ1-4): KAGVTQTPRYLIKTRGQQVTLSCSPISGHRSVSWYQQTPGQGLQFLFEYFSETQRNKGNFPGRFSGRQFSNSRSEMNVSTLELGDSALYLCASSLPGTTNEKLFFGSGTQLSVL.

The chain's CDR3 is CASSSRGAGAMNTEAFF. Written as DNA, the CDR3 is TGTGCCAGCAGCTCTCGAGGCGCAGGGGCCATGAACACTGAAGCTTTCTTT. The chain links TRBV28 to TRBJ1-1, with D tentatively TRBD1 (6 bases). Germline V lookup: CDR1 MDHEN, CDR2 SYDVKM. The CDR3 is made up of 17 amino acids. Trimming cost V 6 bases and J 0 bases, with 20 bases left between them. The entire variable domain, with the rest obtained from reference TRBV28 and TRBJ1-1, is as follows: DVKVTQSSRYLVKRTGEKVFLECVQDMDHENMFWYRQDPGLGLRLIYFSYDVKMKEKGDIPEGYSVSREKKERFSLILESASTNQTSMYLCASSSRGAGAMNTEAFFGQGTRLTVV.

The chain employs TRBV9 and TRBJ1-2; D call uncertain. CDR1 is SGDLS and CDR2 is YYNGEE in the germline V gene. The CDR3 is made up of 11 amino acids. The germline V and J ends were trimmed by 3 bases and 4 bases, with 4 bases remaining between them. The CDR3 region has the DNA TGTGCCAGCAGCGCCGCCTATGGCTACACCTTC. It translates to CASSAAYGYTF.

The chain carries TRBV4-1 and TRBJ2-5; D perhaps matches TRBD2 (7 bases). Germline V gene sequence: CDR1 MGHRA, CDR2 YSYEKL. This CDR3 has 16 amino acids. V dropped 4 bases and J dropped 0 bases, with 15 bases sitting between them. CDR3 DNA sequence: TGCGCCAGCAGCCCCGGGGGGACATTGTACCAAGAGACCCAGTACTTC. Protein product: CASSPGGTLYQETQYF.

The J gene is TRBJ2-7, the V gene TRBV30; 10 bases are a match to TRBD1. V was pared by 3 bases and J by 6 bases, with 8 bases of the junction left unmatched. Germline V CDR1 and CDR2: GTSNPN, SVGIG (reference sequence). The CDR3 covers 14 residues. CDR3 in DNA: TGTGCCTGGAGCGTAGGACAGGGGGTGACCGAGCAGTACTTC. It codes for CAWSVGQGVTEQYF.